What follows are 24 T cell receptor beta chains derived from one specimen sequenced in a study of breast tumors, draining lymph nodes, adjacent tissues. Axillary draining lymph nodes of breast cancer patients supplied the node samples. TCRdb re-called the multiplex PCR reads with MiXCR, one entry per CDR3 protein. The table includes about 230,000 distinct CDR3 sequences, about 30% detected once. Input material: axillary lymph node tissue. The receptor set was obtained from a female donor with breast cancer. Some clones in this sample may be carry-over from other donors' samples.

This clonotype came up many times. This chain links TRBV6-2 or TRBV6-3 with TRBJ2-2; D unclear. The V end lost 5 bases, the J end lost 4 bases, and 8 bases lay between the germline ends. Per the germline V gene, CDR1 is MNHEY and CDR2 is SVGEGT. The CDR3 spans 13 residues. CDR3 sequence reads: CASSLTLTGELFF. Here the CDR3 DNA reads TGTGCCAGCAGTCTTACGCTCACCGGGGAGCTGTTTTTT.

This clonotype appeared many times. A much larger clone differs from this one at a single base, so this may be a read error. J is TRBJ2-5 and V is TRBV7-2; D is uncertain. CDR1 is SGHTA, CDR2 FQGNSA, per germline. The CDR3 contains 15 residues. CDR3 in DNA: TGTGCCAGCAGCTTAGACAGTCGGCGCCAAGAGACCCAGCACTTC. Translated: CASSLDSRRQETQHF.

This clonotype was observed many times. This chain connects TRBV9 to TRBJ2-2; the D call may be TRBD1 or TRBD2 (5 bases each). From germline, CDR1 is SGDLS and CDR2 YYNGEE. The V and J ends lost 4 bases and 5 bases respectively, with 15 bases between them. CDR3 length: 15 residues. The CDR3 sequence: CASSNRRDGTGELFF. The CDR3 DNA reads TGTGCCAGCAGCAACAGAAGGGACGGGACCGGGGAGCTGTTTTTT.

This clonotype was recorded many times. The V and J genes are TRBV16 and TRBJ1-4; D ambiguous. Germline lookup yields CDR1 KGHSY and CDR2 FQNENV. V lost 1 base and J 0 bases, leaving 6 bases between the germline ends. The CDR3 runs 15 residues. The CDR3 here is CASSQFGATNEKLFF. The CDR3 region has the DNA TGTGCCAGCAGCCAATTTGGGGCAACTAATGAAAAACTGTTTTTT.

The chain joins TRBV15 to TRBJ2-3; no clear D. Germline CDR1 LNHNV, CDR2 YYDKDF (reference sequence). CDR3 length equals 16 residues. The germline V and J ends were trimmed by 1 base and 8 bases, with 19 bases remaining between them. CDR3 residues: CATSRVSPIRTGTQYF. CDR3 bases: TGTGCCACCAGCAGAGTGAGCCCGATACGCACGGGTACGCAGTATTTT.

This clonotype was counted many times. V is TRBV19 and J is TRBJ1-3; 7 bases match TRBD1. V gave up 3 bases and J gave up 4 bases; unmatched junction bases: 6. Germline values: CDR1 LNHDA, CDR2 SQIVND (reference sequence). This CDR3 has 15 amino acids. CDR3 bases: TGTGCCAGTAGTATCCGCCGGGACAGAGGAAACACCATATATTTT. This translates into CASSIRRDRGNTIYF.

A few counts support this clonotype. A much larger clone lies a single base off, so this may be a read error. CDR3 amino acids: CGGASGNNEPFF. For the CDR3, the DNA is TGCGGCGGAGCTAGCGGGAACAATGAGCCGTTCTTC. The genes are TRBV20-1 and TRBJ2-1; TRBD2 aligns across 9 bases. The V gene's germline CDR1 is DFQATT and CDR2 SNEGSKA (reference sequence). The CDR3 runs to 12 residues.

The chain couples TRBV6-5 to TRBJ2-2, with a weak D call TRBD2 (6 bases). The CDR3 length is 15 residues. V lost 0 bases to trimming and J lost 9 bases, with 14 bases between them. CDR1 is MNHEY, CDR2 SVGAGI, per germline. The CDR3 loop reads CASSYSNRESRELFF. The DNA for the CDR3 is TGTGCCAGCAGTTACTCGAATCGGGAGTCCCGGGAGCTGTTTTTT.

This clonotype appeared a few times. A read error is likely, as this CDR3 ends without the conserved phenylalanine or tryptophan. The DNA is omitted, as the CDR3 cannot be located on it reliably, and the CDR3 follows TCRdb's listing. The chain has TRBV7-2 and TRBJ2-1. The CDR3 spans 8 amino acids, including both terminal residues. The germline gives CDR1 SGHTA, CDR2 FQGNSA. The CDR3 reads CASSFTYS.

This clonotype was found a few times. The chain combines TRBV28 with TRBJ2-7; 7 bases fit TRBD2. Germline V CDR1 and CDR2: MDHEN, SYDVKM. This CDR3 has 15 amino acids. Unmatched junction bases numbered 10, after V lost 6 bases and J lost 2 bases. CDR3 sequence: CASSYRSGNTYEQYF. The CDR3 bases are TGTGCCAGCAGCTACCGAAGCGGGAACACCTACGAGCAGTACTTC.

This clonotype was observed at least ten times. The rearrangement joins TRBV25-1 to TRBJ1-2; D not certain. Trimming stripped 3 bases from V and 7 bases from J, with 6 bases between. The CDR3 totals 11 residues. Germline V lookup: CDR1 MGHDK, CDR2 SYGVNS. CDR3 loop: CASSEGSGYTF. In nucleotides, the CDR3 is TGTGCCAGCAGTGAGGGGAGTGGCTACACCTTC.

This clonotype appeared once. This chain links TRBV11-2 with TRBJ1-2, with 9 bases fitting TRBD1. Germline CDR1 and CDR2: SGHAT and FQNNGV. The CDR3 runs 12 residues. The junction had 5 bases not matched to a gene; V was cut back by 5 bases and J by 10 bases. CDR3 loop: CASSMRTGAYTF. The DNA of the CDR3 is TGTGCCAGCAGCATGAGGACAGGGGCCTACACCTTC.

The rearrangement links TRBV11-2 to TRBJ2-3, with TRBD2 as a possible D gene (6 bases). CDR3 size: 15 residues. Trimming took 2 bases from V and 2 from J, leaving 11 bases between them. The V gene's germline CDR1 is SGHAT and CDR2 FQNNGV. DNA of the CDR3: TGTGCCAGCAGCTTATCGGGAGTTACCACAGATACGCAGTATTTT. Its translation: CASSLSGVTTDTQYF.

This clonotype was seen at least ten times. V is TRBV6-4 and J is TRBJ2-1; 7 nucleotides agree with TRBD2. The V gene's germline CDR1 is MRHNA and CDR2 SNTAGT. V gave up 5 bases and J gave up 3 bases; unmatched junction bases: 7. The CDR3 is made up of 15 amino acids. The CDR3 sequence: CASSQEGGLYNEQFF. The CDR3 DNA sequence: TGTGCCAGCAGTCAAGAGGGAGGGCTCTACAATGAGCAGTTCTTC.

This clonotype came up many times. The V gene is TRBV20-1, the J gene TRBJ2-3, with 14 positions matching TRBD2. With 3 bases clipped from V and 7 bases from J, the junction kept 3 bases outside the gene matches. CDR3 length: 14 amino acids. Germline V gene lookup returns CDR1 DFQATT and CDR2 SNEGSKA (reference sequence). CDR3 residues: CSARGLAGVNTQYF. In DNA form, the CDR3 reads TGCAGTGCTAGGGGACTAGCGGGAGTGAATACGCAGTATTTT.

The rearrangement links TRBV3-1 to TRBJ2-2, with 7 nucleotides matching TRBD2. Germline-derived CDR1 and CDR2 are LGHDT and YNNKEL (reference sequence). The ends lost 3 bases at V and 5 bases at J; junction bases unmatched: 15. CDR3 length equals 18 residues. The CDR3 DNA sequence: TGTGCCAGCAGCCAGCCCGGGGGAGCGGGACTGCATACCGGGGAGCTGTTTTTT. It codes for CASSQPGGAGLHTGELFF. Based on the CDR3 plus reference TRBV3-1 and TRBJ2-2, the full variable domain is DTAVSQTPKYLVTQMGNDKSIKCEQNLGHDTMYWYKQDSKKFLKIMFSYNNKELIINETVPNRFSPKSPDKAHLNLHINSLELGDSAVYFCASSQPGGAGLHTGELFFGEGSRLTVL.

The chain joins TRBV19 to TRBJ1-1; D is perhaps TRBD1 (5 bases). V gave up 5 bases and J gave up 4 bases, with 14 bases separating them. CDR1 is LNHDA and CDR2 is SQIVND in the germline V gene (reference sequence). The CDR3 length is 14 residues. The CDR3 DNA follows: TGTGCCAGTAGTTTCAGCACAGGAGGCACTGAAGCTTTCTTT. This gives the protein CASSFSTGGTEAFF.

This clonotype was counted many times. The chain has TRBV7-3 and TRBJ2-3; the D gene is possibly TRBD2 (5 bases). Between the trimmed V and J ends, which lost 3 bases and 1 base, there was a span of 8 bases. The germline V gene has CDR1 SGHTA and CDR2 FQGTGA. The CDR3 spans 14 residues. The CDR3 DNA reads TGTGCCAGCAGCTTTGGAGGCGGCACAGATACGCAGTATTTT. It is translated as CASSFGGGTDTQYF.

About this clonotype itself: Sequence at one end of the junction differs from germline and may be a read error. V and J are TRBV2 and TRBJ2-3; D possibly corresponds to TRBD1 (5 bases). The CDR3 runs 13 residues. The germline CDR1 and CDR2 sequences are SNHLY and FYNNEI. CDR3 DNA: TGTGCCGGCAGCATTATCAGGGCAGATACGCCGTATTTT. Its translation is CAGSIIRADTPYF. Complete variable domain (other parts from reference TRBV2 and TRBJ2-3): EPEVTQTPSHQVTQMGQEVILRCVPISNHLYFYWYRQILGQKVEFLVSFYNNEISEKSEIFDDQFSVERPDGSNFTLKIRSTKLEDSAMYFCAGSIIRADTPYFGPGTRLTVL.

V usage is TRBV19 and J usage is TRBJ2-3; 10 bases fit TRBD2. Germline V lookup: CDR1 LNHDA, CDR2 SQIVND (reference sequence). This CDR3 comprises 17 residues. This chain's CDR3 is CASRPARSGRYTDTQYF. The CDR3 region has the DNA TGTGCTAGTCGTCCCGCCCGTAGCGGGAGGTACACAGATACGCAGTATTTT.

This clonotype came up many times. This chain connects TRBV7-9 to TRBJ1-2; 9 bases agree with TRBD1. In germline, CDR1 is SEHNR, CDR2 FQNEAQ (reference sequence). J was trimmed by 4 bases and V by 5 bases; bases with no gene match: 11. There are 16 residues in the CDR3. CDR3 sequence (DNA): TGTGCCAGCAGCCCAAATCCGGGACAGGGACCCTATGGCTACACCTTC. Protein sequence: CASSPNPGQGPYGYTF. Full variable domain (outside the CDR3, taken from reference TRBV7-9 and TRBJ1-2): DTGVSQNPRHKITKRGQNVTFRCDPISEHNRLYWYRQTLGQGPEFLTYFQNEAQLEKSRLLSDRFSAERPKGSFSTLEIQRTEQGDSAMYLCASSPNPGQGPYGYTFGSGTRLTVV.

The sample holds many counts of this clonotype. The chain recombines TRBV20-1 with TRBJ1-3; 11 bases align to TRBD1. Germline CDR1 DFQATT, CDR2 SNEGSKA (reference sequence). CDR3 size: 15 residues. The ends lost 1 base at V and 8 bases at J; junction bases unmatched: 7. For the CDR3, the DNA is TGCAGTGCTAGAGGAGGACAGGGGGCATTAGACACCATATATTTT. Protein product: CSARGGQGALDTIYF.

The V and J genes are TRBV5-1 and TRBJ2-5; D call uncertain. The ends were cut back, 4 bases at V and 3 bases at J, with 10 bases in the middle. In germline, CDR1 is SGHRS, CDR2 YFSETQ. CDR3 length: 13 residues. CDR3 nucleotide sequence: TGCGCCAGCAGCGCCGGGTTAGAAGAGACCCAGTACTTC. This translates into CASSAGLEETQYF.

This clonotype was seen many times. A junction boundary mismatches the germline segment, possibly from a read error. This chain joins TRBV29-1 and TRBJ1-4; D call uncertain. The CDR3 extends over 12 amino acids. The germline V gene has CDR1 SQVTM and CDR2 ANQGSEA. The CDR3 DNA sequence: TGCAGCGTCGAAGACCTAAATGAAAAACTGTTTTTT. This gives the protein CSVEDLNEKLFF. The whole variable domain, filled in from reference TRBV29-1 and TRBJ1-4, reads SAVISQKPSRDICQRGTSLTIQCQVDSQVTMMFWYRQQPGQSLTLIATANQGSEATYESGFVIDKFPISRPNLTFSTLTVSNMSPEDSSIYLCSVEDLNEKLFFGSGTQLSVL.